The sequence of this TCR beta chain was determined in a study of shared clonotypes between healthy human individuals. The donors, all of them Caucasian adults, lived in Nashville, Tennessee. Notes on this clone: As yet, its antigen is unknown. In the same sample, other DNA sequences code for this CDR3.

This CDR3 is 15 amino acids long. Looked up from germline, CDR1 is SGHRS and CDR2 is YFSETQ. V lost 0 bases to trimming and J lost 1 base, with 7 bases between them. Produced via immunoSEQ multiplex PCR; TCRdb's table is partial and in-frame only. The repertoire consists of approximately 1,500,000 clones, with approximately 98% occurring once and the leading ten covering roughly 0.42%. Findings and limits, study-wide: Shared across a few donors were around 5% of the naive CD4 clonotypes.

Sequenced sample: naive CD4+ T cells sorted from blood. Indicated subset: CD45RA+ positively selected. This chain links TRBV5-1 with TRBJ2-2; D is possibly TRBD1 (5 bases). The clonotype comes from a man younger than 40 in good health. CDR3 sequence: CASSLVQGNTGELFF. CDR3 DNA sequence: TGCGCCAGCAGCTTGGTCCAGGGGAACACCGGGGAGCTGTTTTTT.